This T cell receptor (beta chain) emerged from a study of T cells after yellow fever vaccination. With 3 bases removed from V and 6 bases from J, the gap between germline ends came to 7 bases. CDR1 and CDR2 from the germline V gene are SGDLS and YYNGEE. The CDR3 is 12 residues long. Each CDR3 protein is one row after TCRdb ran MiXCR on the 5' RACE reads. The table has 95,000 to 150,000 distinct CDR3 sequences, roughly 15% seen once; the top ten hold roughly 47%. The material was CD8+ T cells sorted from PBMCs, obtained 5 days after the yellow fever booster vaccination. The receptor was isolated from a man younger than 30 who received the YFV17D yellow fever vaccine. The rearrangement joins TRBV9 to TRBJ2-1; D is uncertain. The CDR3 nucleotides read TGTGCCAGCAGCGGCGCTAGCAATGAGCAGTTCTTC. It encodes CASSGASNEQFF.